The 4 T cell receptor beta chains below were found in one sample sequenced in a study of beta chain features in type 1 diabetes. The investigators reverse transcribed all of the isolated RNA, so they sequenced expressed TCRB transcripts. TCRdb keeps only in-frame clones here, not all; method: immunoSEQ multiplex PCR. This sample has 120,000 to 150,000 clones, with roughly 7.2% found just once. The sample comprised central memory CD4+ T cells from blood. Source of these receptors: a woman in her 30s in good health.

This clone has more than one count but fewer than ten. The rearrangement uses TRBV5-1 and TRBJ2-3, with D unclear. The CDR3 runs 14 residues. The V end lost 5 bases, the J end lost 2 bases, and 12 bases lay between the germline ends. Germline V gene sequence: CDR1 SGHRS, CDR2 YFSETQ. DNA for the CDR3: TGCGCCAGCAGGAAGGCTAGGCCCACAGATACGCAGTATTTT. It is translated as CASRKARPTDTQYF.

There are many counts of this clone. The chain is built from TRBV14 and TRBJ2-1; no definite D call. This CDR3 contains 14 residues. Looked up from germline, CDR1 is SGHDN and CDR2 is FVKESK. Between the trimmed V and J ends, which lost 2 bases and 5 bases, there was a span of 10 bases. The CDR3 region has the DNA TGTGCCAGCAGCCAAATGGGCCGGAACAATGAGCAGTTCTTC. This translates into CASSQMGRNNEQFF.

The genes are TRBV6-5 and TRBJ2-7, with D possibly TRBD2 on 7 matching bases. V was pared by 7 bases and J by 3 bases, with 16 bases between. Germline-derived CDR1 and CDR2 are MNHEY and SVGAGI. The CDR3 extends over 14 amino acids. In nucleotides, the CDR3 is TGTGCCAGCAAGGGGGGGCGGGAGAACTACGAGCAGTACTTC. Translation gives CASKGGRENYEQYF.

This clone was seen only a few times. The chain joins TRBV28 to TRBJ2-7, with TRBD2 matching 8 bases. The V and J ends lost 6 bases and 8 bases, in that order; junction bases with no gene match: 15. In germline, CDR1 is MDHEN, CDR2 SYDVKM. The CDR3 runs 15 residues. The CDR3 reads CASRLSGSFRPQQYF. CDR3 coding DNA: TGTGCCAGCAGACTCAGCGGGAGCTTTCGTCCCCAGCAGTACTTC. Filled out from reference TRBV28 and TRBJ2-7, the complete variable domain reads DVKVTQSSRYLVKRTGEKVFLECVQDMDHENMFWYRQDPGLGLRLIYFSYDVKMKEKGDIPEGYSVSREKKERFSLILESASTNQTSMYLCASRLSGSFRPQQYFGPGTRLTVT.